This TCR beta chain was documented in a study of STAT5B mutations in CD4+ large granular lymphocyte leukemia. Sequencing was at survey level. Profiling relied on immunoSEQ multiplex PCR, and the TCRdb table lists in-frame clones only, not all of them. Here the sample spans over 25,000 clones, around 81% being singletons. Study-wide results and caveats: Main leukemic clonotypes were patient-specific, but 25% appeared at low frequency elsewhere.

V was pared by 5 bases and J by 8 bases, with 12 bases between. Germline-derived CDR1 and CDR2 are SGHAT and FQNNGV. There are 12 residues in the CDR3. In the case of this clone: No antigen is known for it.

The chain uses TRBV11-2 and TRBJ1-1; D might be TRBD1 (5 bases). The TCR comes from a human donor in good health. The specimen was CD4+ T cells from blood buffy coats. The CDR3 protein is CASSIDRLEAFF. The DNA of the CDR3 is TGTGCCAGCAGCATTGACAGATTAGAAGCTTTCTTT. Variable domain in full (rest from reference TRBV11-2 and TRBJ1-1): EAGVAQSPRYKIIEKRQSVAFWCNPISGHATLYWYQQILGQGPKLLIQFQNNGVVDDSQLPKDRFSAERLKGVDSTLKIQPAKLEDSAVYLCASSIDRLEAFFGQGTRLTVV.